This T cell receptor beta chain appears in the sequencing data of a study of OX40 agonist ivuxolimab in advanced cancers. Study summary: Cohort: 65% to 90% men, mean age approximately 60, aged roughly 23 to 90. Study results and caveats: Near-lowest levels of clonal expansion characterized partial responders at 0.1-3.0 mg/kg. Mean expanded clone counts were higher in CD8+ than CD4+ T cells.

This CDR3 comprises 16 residues. With respect to this clone: The antigen remains undetermined.

The timepoints at which blood was sampled were baseline, cycle 4 day 1, and cycle 7 day 1. The protocol was immunoSEQ multiplex PCR, while the TCRdb copy is restricted to in-frame clones and leaves out a portion. Among about 76,000 clones, 80% to 90% were seen once, and the ten largest hold approximately 5.5%. Sequencing was performed on CD4+ or CD8+ T cells sorted from blood, taken in a trial of the OX40 agonist ivuxolimab. This TCR derives from an adult with an advanced solid tumor such as melanoma, head and neck, liver or kidney cancer. The V call is TRBV21-1, the J call TRBJ2-7; the listed D gene, TRBD2, was not tested against the DNA. TRBV21-1 is designated a pseudogene. CDR3 residues: CASSERGGLAGLEQYF. The CDR3 DNA reads as TGTGCCAGCAGCGAGCGAGGAGGACTAGCGGGCCTCGAGCAGTACTTC.